Listed below are T cell receptor beta chains from one sample, sequenced in a study of T cell responses to AZD1222 COVID-19 vaccine. TCRdb keeps only in-frame clones here, not all; method: immunoSEQ multiplex PCR. The table includes 100,000 to 120,000 clones, around 85% detected once. The sequenced sample was peripheral blood, obtained on day 0 of AZD1222 vaccination. The receptors originated from an adult in good health. Both conserved end residues are part of each CDR3. The order of the fields is CDR3 DNA, CDR3 protein, J gene, D gene, clone size, V gene. D genes are given only for firm matches. Clone sizes are given selectively: once, few, many, or a class where the clone is expanded.

TGCGCCAGCAGCTTGGTCGGGAGGCGGAGTGAGACCCAGTACTTC,CASSLVGRRSETQYF,TRBJ2-5,TRBD2,-,TRBV5-1
TGCGCCAGCAGTGAGACGGCGGGCGGGAGTCGGGAGACCCAGTACTTC,CASSETAGGSRETQYF,TRBJ2-5,TRBD2,-,TRBV10-1
TGTGCCAGCAGCGAGTTCTCGGGGCCAGGGGCAGATACGCAGTATTTT,CASSEFSGPGADTQYF,TRBJ2-3,-,-,TRBV9
TGTGCCAGCAGCTTAGGGGGACAAGCCTATAATTCACCCCTCCACTTT,CASSLGGQAYNSPLHF,TRBJ1-6,-,-,TRBV28
TGTGCCAGCAGCCCTCCGGGCAGGGACAACTATGGCTACACCTTC,CASSPPGRDNYGYTF,TRBJ1-2,-,-,TRBV5-6
TGTGCCAGCATCCCGGGAGTTGGGACCGGGGAGCTGTTTTTT,CASIPGVGTGELFF,TRBJ2-2,-,-,TRBV6-5
TGTGCCTGGAGACGACAGGGAACGGGGAACACTGAAGCTTTCTTT,CAWRRQGTGNTEAFF,TRBJ1-1,TRBD1,few,TRBV30
TGTGCCAGCGCGAGAGGGGAATCCGGCGAGCAGTACTTC,CASARGESGEQYF,TRBJ2-7,-,-,TRBV6-5
TGTGCCAGCAGTGACGGCGGGCGCAATGAGCAGTTCTTC,CASSDGGRNEQFF,TRBJ2-1,-,few,TRBV2
TGTGCCAGCAGCCGAACGGACAGTAGCTCCTACGAGCAGTACTTC,CASSRTDSSSYEQYF,TRBJ2-7,-,-,TRBV3-1/TRBV3-2
TGTGCCAGCAGCACTGACAGCTATGGCTACACCTTC,CASSTDSYGYTF,TRBJ1-2,-,-,TRBV5-4
TGTGCCAGCAGTCAATTAACGACAGGGCTCTTCGAAAAACTGTTTTTT,CASSQLTTGLFEKLFF,TRBJ1-4,TRBD1,-,TRBV3-1/TRBV3-2
TGTGCCAGCAGTTTCAGGGTGGGAAATAATTCACCCCTCCACTTT,CASSFRVGNNSPLHF,TRBJ1-6,-,-,TRBV27
TGTGCCAGCAGCGGGAGGGGACTAGCGAACACCGGGGAGCTGTTTTTT,CASSGRGLANTGELFF,TRBJ2-2,TRBD2,-,TRBV9
TGTGCCAGCAGTTCCTCATACCGGGACAGTACTGAAGCTTTCTTT,CASSSSYRDSTEAFF,TRBJ1-1,TRBD1,-,TRBV6-6
TGTGCCTGGAGGAAAGTCGGGGGGGAGGTGAACACTGAAGCTTTCTTT,CAWRKVGGEVNTEAFF,TRBJ1-1,-,-,TRBV30
TGTGCCAGCAGTTTTGGGCTCACGGTCGAGCAGTACTTC,CASSFGLTVEQYF,TRBJ2-7,-,-,TRBV28
TGTGCCAGTACCAACCCTTTGGGGGTATTGAACACTGAAGCTTTCTTT,CASTNPLGVLNTEAFF,TRBJ1-1,-,-,TRBV19
TGTGCCACCAGCACTGGTCGCGGGAGAGGAGAGACCCAGTACTTC,CATSTGRGRGETQYF,TRBJ2-5,TRBD2,few,TRBV15
TGCAGCTCGTTGACAGCCTTCTCCCCAGATACGCAGTATTTT,CSSLTAFSPDTQYF,TRBJ2-3,-,-,TRBV29-1
TGTGCCAGCAGCCAAGAAATATGGGGGGATGGCTACACCTTC,CASSQEIWGDGYTF,TRBJ1-2,-,few,TRBV3-1/TRBV3-2
TGTGCCAGCAGTGAAGCGGCGGGCGTCTCTGGAAACACCATATATTTT,CASSEAAGVSGNTIYF,TRBJ1-3,-,-,TRBV2
TGTGCCAGCAGTGCCCAGGGGGAGGGAGCTTTCTTT,CASSAQGEGAFF,TRBJ1-1,TRBD1,-,TRBV6-6